The 3 T cell receptor beta chains below were found in one sample sequenced in a study of cytomegalovirus exposure and HLA in healthy donors. The PCR was carried out with 60 Vbeta primers and 13 Jbeta primers. Using immunoSEQ multiplex PCR, the repertoire was profiled, and TCRdb retains in-frame clones only, with some absent. The repertoire consists of 110,000 or so clones, with 75% to 85% occurring once and the leading ten covering approximately 2%. Sequencing was performed on PBMCs. These receptors were taken from a man under 40 in good health and CMV-seronegative.

This clone was picked up a small number of times. This chain links TRBV5-6 with TRBJ2-2; no reliable D call. This CDR3 has 14 residues. V lost 7 bases and J 1 base, leaving 11 bases between the germline ends. The germline gives CDR1 SGHDT, CDR2 YYEEEE. CDR3 protein: CASQYFRNTGELFF. For the CDR3, the DNA is TGTGCCAGCCAATACTTTAGGAACACCGGGGAGCTGTTTTTT. Complete variable domain (other parts from reference TRBV5-6 and TRBJ2-2): DAGVTQSPTHLIKTRGQQVTLRCSPKSGHDTVSWYQQALGQGPQFIFQYYEEEERQRGNFPDRFSGHQFPNYSSELNVNALLLGDSALYLCASQYFRNTGELFFGEGSRLTVL.

Concerning this clone itself: Other DNA sequences in this specimen translate into the identical CDR3. This chain links TRBV28 with TRBJ2-1; D is possibly TRBD2 (5 bases). The CDR3 loop spans 11 amino acids. The V and J ends lost 2 bases and 9 bases respectively, with 5 bases between them. Germline V gene sequence: CDR1 MDHEN, CDR2 SYDVKM. The chain's CDR3 is CASSLGGEQFF. The CDR3 bases are TGTGCCAGCAGTTTAGGAGGTGAGCAGTTCTTC.

V gene TRBV2 combines with J gene TRBJ2-3, with TRBD1 identical over 9 bases. The CDR3 is 15 residues long. Germline CDR1 is SNHLY and CDR2 is FYNNEI. V lost 4 bases and J lost 5; bases outside the gene matches: 7. The CDR3 here is CASSGGTGRLDTQYF. The CDR3 DNA reads TGTGCCAGCAGTGGAGGGACAGGGCGTTTAGATACGCAGTATTTT.